The 4 T cell receptor beta chains below come from one sample, sequenced in a study of cytomegalovirus exposure and HLA in healthy donors (dated by TCRdb to 2015 to 2018). Library method: the immunoSEQ multiplex PCR assay. Held by TCRdb, this immuneACCESS table contains in-frame sequences only and omits some clones. Under half of the omission traces to an unresolved V gene where checked; the cause of the rest is unknown. The sample contains 100,000 to 120,000 clones, over 75% of them found a single time. The top ten hold approximately 3% of the sample. The sample comprised PBMCs. These receptor sequences come from a woman aged 18 to 35 in good health and CMV-seronegative.

The chain is built from TRBV2 and TRBJ1-2; TRBD1 aligns across 8 bases. Trimming took 6 bases from V and 4 from J; bases not matched to a gene: 13. CDR1 and CDR2 from the germline V gene are SNHLY and FYNNEI. The CDR3 is 16 residues long. The CDR3 DNA reads as TGTGCCAGCAGAGAGCTAGGACAGGGCGGACCCTATGGCTACACCTTC. Protein sequence: CASRELGQGGPYGYTF.

The rearrangement joins TRBV5-1 to TRBJ1-6, with 9 nucleotides matching TRBD1. V gave up 3 bases and J gave up 2 bases; unmatched junction bases: 9. There are 18 residues in the CDR3. CDR1 and CDR2 (germline): SGHRS, YFSETQ. CDR3 in amino acids: CASSSTERDRAYNSPLHF. The CDR3 coding sequence is TGCGCCAGCAGCTCAACAGAAAGGGACAGGGCCTATAATTCACCCCTCCACTTT.

The rearrangement links TRBV30 to TRBJ2-5, with D maybe TRBD2 (6 bases). CDR3 length: 12 amino acids. V lost 5 bases, J lost 3 bases, and 10 bases lay in between. The germline V gene has CDR1 GTSNPN and CDR2 SVGIG (reference sequence). In DNA, the CDR3 is TGTGCCTGGGGGAGGAGAGAAGAGACCCAGTACTTC. Translation gives CAWGRREETQYF.

V usage is TRBV27 and J usage is TRBJ2-7; D is possibly TRBD2 (6 bases). From germline, CDR1 is MNHEY and CDR2 SMNVEV (reference sequence). V was shortened by 4 bases and J by 0 bases, with 16 bases between the two germline ends. This CDR3 comprises 16 residues. CDR3 residues: CASSYFSRGTSYEQYF. The CDR3 bases are TGTGCCAGCAGTTATTTTTCCCGCGGGACCTCCTACGAGCAGTACTTC.